A selection of T cell receptor beta chains follows, all from one sample in a study of post-analysis software for immune sequencing data. Using its own MiXCR run on the PCR reads, TCRdb lists one record per CDR3 protein. Of 250,000 to 300,000 distinct CDR3 sequences listed, about 38% are singletons. The sequenced sample was blood. The receptor set was obtained from a girl aged 5 to 17 with multiple sclerosis. CDR3s include the opening cysteine and the closing phenylalanine or tryptophan. A D gene is named only where the DNA matches it firmly. For some rows the clone size is stated as once, few or many, or as a class when expanded; others skip it.

cdr3_length	j_call	d_call	v_call	clone_size	cdr3_aa	cdr3_nt
15	TRBJ2-2	NA	TRBV7-8	NA	CASSSWGSNTGELFF	TGTGCCAGCAGCTCGTGGGGTTCGAACACCGGGGAGCTGTTTTTT
14	TRBJ2-5	NA	TRBV18	many	CASSPTWAEETQYF	TGTGCCAGCTCACCAACTTGGGCCGAAGAGACCCAGTACTTC
16	TRBJ2-3	NA	TRBV7-9	many	CASSLGSGNPTDTQYF	TGTGCCAGCAGCTTAGGTTCTGGGAATCCCACAGATACGCAGTATTTT
15	TRBJ1-1	NA	TRBV7-9	NA	CASRSRDSRNTEAFF	TGTGCCAGCAGGTCTCGGGACTCCCGGAACACTGAAGCTTTCTTT
17	TRBJ1-1	NA	TRBV6-5	many	CASSYLATGVRNTEAFF	TGTGCCAGCAGTTACTTGGCAACAGGCGTCCGGAACACTGAAGCTTTCTTT
15	TRBJ2-1	NA	TRBV10-3	many	CAIRTPLSSYNEQFF	TGTGCCATCAGGACACCGTTAAGCTCCTACAATGAGCAGTTCTTC
15	TRBJ2-1	TRBD2	TRBV12-3/TRBV12-4	many	CASSFPRGAYNEQFF	TGTGCCAGCAGTTTCCCCCGGGGGGCCTACAATGAGCAGTTCTTC
12	TRBJ2-3	NA	TRBV6-5	many	CASRQTTGPQYF	TGTGCCAGCAGACAAACGACAGGACCGCAGTATTTT
14	TRBJ1-5	NA	TRBV7-9	many	CASSFQGSNQPQHF	TGTGCCAGCAGCTTTCAAGGTAGCAATCAGCCCCAGCATTTT
15	TRBJ2-3	NA	TRBV28	many	CASSLGPNGEDTQYF	TGTGCCAGCAGTCTCGGGCCGAATGGAGAAGATACGCAGTATTTT
17	TRBJ2-3	TRBD1	TRBV9	many	CASSVLDRGSSTDTQYF	TGTGCCAGCAGCGTTTTGGACAGGGGTTCTAGCACAGATACGCAGTATTTT
12	TRBJ2-6	NA	TRBV28	many	CASIGGANVLTF	TGTGCCAGCATTGGTGGGGCCAACGTCCTGACTTTC
14	TRBJ1-2	NA	TRBV5-4	NA	CASSLGGNHYGYTF	TGTGCCAGCAGCTTGGGAGGGAACCACTATGGCTACACCTTC
16	TRBJ2-1	NA	TRBV9	many	CASSDSGAKTYNEQFF	TGTGCCAGCAGCGATAGCGGAGCGAAGACCTACAATGAGCAGTTCTTC
14	TRBJ1-6	TRBD1	TRBV2	few	CASRPGQDNSPLHF	TGTGCCAGCCGACCGGGACAGGATAATTCACCCCTCCACTTT
12	TRBJ2-3	NA	TRBV20-1	many	CSPRVTSDTQYF	TGCAGTCCTCGGGTAACCTCAGATACGCAGTATTTT
13	TRBJ2-3	NA	TRBV28	many	CASSFRRTDTQYF	TGTGCCAGCAGTTTCAGACGCACAGATACGCAGTATTTT
14	TRBJ1-2	NA	TRBV18	many	CASSPRQQLYGYTF	TGTGCCAGCTCACCACGGCAGCAACTCTATGGCTACACCTTC
14	TRBJ2-2	TRBD2	TRBV20-1	NA	CSARDGGGAGELFF	TGCAGTGCTAGAGATGGCGGGGGGGCGGGGGAGCTGTTTTTT
16	TRBJ2-7	TRBD2	TRBV9	few	CASSVVTSGLYNEQYF	TGTGCCAGCAGCGTAGTGACTAGCGGGTTGTACAATGAGCAGTACTTC
12	TRBJ1-4	NA	TRBV5-1	many	CASSEEREKLFF	TGCGCCAGCAGCGAGGAGCGTGAAAAACTGTTTTTT
12	TRBJ2-7	TRBD2	TRBV27	once	CASGAGVYERYF	TGTGCCAGCGGGGCGGGAGTATACGAGCGGTACTTC
17	TRBJ2-3	TRBD2	TRBV10-3	many	CAISGGGTSGKGGTQYF	TGTGCCATCAGTGGCGGTGGGACTAGCGGGAAAGGCGGTACGCAGTATTTT
14	TRBJ1-1	NA	TRBV6-6	many	CASSFVKGAGEAFF	TGTGCCAGCAGTTTCGTCAAGGGTGCGGGAGAAGCTTTCTTT
13	TRBJ2-7	NA	TRBV28	NA	CASSLLAAYEQYF	TGTGCCAGCAGTTTATTAGCAGCCTACGAGCAGTACTTC
13	TRBJ2-4	NA	TRBV20-1	many	CSAQEVAKNIQYF	TGCAGTGCGCAGGAGGTAGCCAAAAACATTCAGTACTTC
14	TRBJ1-2	TRBD1	TRBV2	NA	CASNEQGLNYGYTF	TGTGCCAGCAACGAACAGGGGTTGAACTATGGCTACACCTTC
17	TRBJ2-4	NA	TRBV14	many	CASSQESGRPAKNIQYF	TGTGCCAGCAGCCAAGAATCTGGGAGACCAGCCAAAAACATTCAGTACTTC
12	TRBJ2-5	NA	TRBV20-1	NA	CSYDRADDEQYF	TGCAGTTATGACCGGGCCGACGATGAGCAGTACTTC